The clone carrying this TCR beta chain was found a few times. Its antigen is still unknown. This record belongs to a study of cytomegalovirus exposure and HLA in healthy donors. Study results and limitations: Later analysis associated a missense DCLRE1C variant with TCR beta V- and J-gene trimming. 87-base-pair reads could not separate some V segments, including TRBV6-2 and TRBV6-3. According to reports, the classifier identified cytomegalovirus status with high specificity and sensitivity. The study put some 150 TCR beta chains on its list as cytomegalovirus-associated.

PCR used 60 Vbeta primers and 13 Jbeta primers. Measured with immunoSEQ multiplex PCR; TCRdb has only the in-frame clones, and not every one. The sample lists about 120,000 clones, about 80% occurring once. This CDR3 is built from 14 residues. Germline V gene lookup returns CDR1 GTSNPN and CDR2 SVGIG (reference sequence). The ends were cut back, 1 base at V and 5 bases at J, with 12 bases in the middle. Source material: PBMCs. The V call is TRBV30, the J call TRBJ1-5, with D hard to call. The sequence was collected from a woman between 40 and 55 years old in good health and CMV-seropositive. The CDR3 bases are TGTGCCTGGAGTGAACGCAGGATTGATCAGCCCCAGCATTTT. Protein sequence: CAWSERRIDQPQHF.